The sequence of this T cell receptor (beta chain) was determined in a study of T cells in Graves' hyperthyroidism and ophthalmopathy. Study-wide background: Peripheral blood sampling occurred at initial diagnosis, before any treatment. Study-wide results and limits: Blood also contained most expanded thyroid clonotypes above 0.001.

No ophthalmopathy progression within 18 months constituted stable Graves' hyperthyroidism. Patients aged 18 to 65 had newly diagnosed hyperthyroidism of under 2 months' duration. RNA transcripts gave rise to amplified TCR beta CDR3 regions. A set of HTBI primers served as the primers for a first-round RT-PCR of the TCR CDR3. One entry per CDR3 protein, called by TCRdb with MiXCR from the multiplex PCR reads. In the table there are about 210,000 distinct CDR3 sequences, 17% of which are singletons. With regard to this clonotype: Its matching antigen is unknown.

The sequence came from a man aged 50 to 60 with Graves' hyperthyroidism. Sequencing was carried out using blood.

The CDR3 nucleotides read TGTGCCAGCAGCCCAGGGACTAGCGGGAATACAGATACGCAGTATTTT. It encodes CASSPGTSGNTDTQYF. The chain is built from TRBV5-8 and TRBJ2-3; the match to TRBD2 covers 13 bases. The CDR3 contains 16 residues. Germline V gives CDR1 SGHTS, CDR2 YDEGEE. With V trimmed by 4 bases and J by 3 bases, 5 bases remained unmatched.